This is a list of T cell receptor beta chains from one sample in a study of T cell changes during pregnancy in multiple sclerosis. The data were produced by immunoSEQ multiplex PCR, yet TCRdb's version contains in-frame clones alone and is incomplete. The sample holds about 68,000 clones; about 91% are singletons and the top ten take approximately 1.5%. The sample here was peripheral blood, taken in the second trimester of pregnancy. The receptor source for this set is a female donor in good health, enrolled as a control in a pregnancy study. The CDR3 runs from the conserved cysteine through the conserved F or W. A D gene is named only where the DNA matches it firmly. For some rows the clone size is stated as once, few or many, or as a class when expanded; others skip it.

>TRBV4-1|-|TRBJ2-1|once
CASSQGQGAREFF
TGCGCCAGCAGCCAAGGTCAAGGGGCTAGGGAGTTCTTC
>TRBV4-1|TRBD1|TRBJ2-1|-
CASSPSGQGIGNEQFF
TGCGCCAGCAGCCCGAGCGGACAGGGGATCGGCAATGAGCAGTTCTTC
>TRBV18|-|TRBJ1-5|once
CASSQQDSNQPQHF
TGTGCCAGCTCACAGCAGGATAGCAATCAGCCCCAGCATTTT
>TRBV7-8|TRBD1|TRBJ1-5|-
CASSLIDRASNQPQHF
TGTGCCAGCAGCTTAATCGACAGGGCTAGCAATCAGCCCCAGCATTTT
>TRBV6-6|TRBD1|TRBJ1-2|few
CASTTRGQVYGYTF
TGTGCCAGCACTACAAGGGGACAGGTCTATGGCTACACCTTC
>TRBV10-2|-|TRBJ2-7|once
CARTTPGHNSSYEQYF
TGCGCCAGGACGACCCCGGGACACAACAGCTCCTACGAGCAGTACTTC
>TRBV6-5|TRBD2|TRBJ2-1|-
CASSSRLALSYNEQFF
TGTGCCAGCAGTTCCAGACTAGCGCTTTCCTACAATGAGCAGTTCTTC
>TRBV16|TRBD1|TRBJ1-4|-
CASRSPGQGVEKLFF
TGTGCCAGCAGATCTCCGGGACAGGGGGTCGAAAAACTGTTTTTT
>TRBV2|-|TRBJ1-1|once
CASSEVGGLMNTEAFF
TGTGCCAGCAGTGAAGTGGGGGGACTCATGAACACTGAAGCTTTCTTT
>TRBV14|-|TRBJ2-1|once
CASSQSRVSNEQFF
TGTGCCAGCAGCCAAAGCAGGGTTTCCAATGAGCAGTTCTTC
>TRBV11-3|-|TRBJ2-7|-
CASSFTGTSYEQYF
TGTGCCAGCAGCTTTACCGGGACTTCCTACGAGCAGTACTTC
>TRBV7-8|-|TRBJ2-3|once
CASTYPTGTDTQYF
TGTGCCAGCACCTATCCGACAGGCACAGATACGCAGTATTTT
>TRBV5-6|TRBD2|TRBJ2-2|-
CASSRGTSGIGGELFF
TGTGCCAGCAGCCGGGGGACTAGCGGGATTGGCGGGGAGCTGTTTTTT